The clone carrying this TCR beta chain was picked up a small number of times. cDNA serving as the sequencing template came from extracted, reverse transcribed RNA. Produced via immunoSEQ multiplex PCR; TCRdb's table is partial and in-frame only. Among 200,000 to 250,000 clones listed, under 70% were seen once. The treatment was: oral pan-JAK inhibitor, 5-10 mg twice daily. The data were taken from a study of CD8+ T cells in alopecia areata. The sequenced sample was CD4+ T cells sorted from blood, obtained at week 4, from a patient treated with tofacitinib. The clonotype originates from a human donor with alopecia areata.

The CDR3 here is CASSLYERTYEQYF. CDR3 in DNA: TGTGCCAGCAGCTTGTATGAGAGGACCTACGAGCAGTACTTC. The chain uses TRBV7-9 and TRBJ2-7; D unclear. The germline CDR1 and CDR2 sequences are SEHNR and FQNEAQ (reference sequence). The CDR3 runs to 14 residues. V lost 3 bases and J lost 2, with 11 bases in between.